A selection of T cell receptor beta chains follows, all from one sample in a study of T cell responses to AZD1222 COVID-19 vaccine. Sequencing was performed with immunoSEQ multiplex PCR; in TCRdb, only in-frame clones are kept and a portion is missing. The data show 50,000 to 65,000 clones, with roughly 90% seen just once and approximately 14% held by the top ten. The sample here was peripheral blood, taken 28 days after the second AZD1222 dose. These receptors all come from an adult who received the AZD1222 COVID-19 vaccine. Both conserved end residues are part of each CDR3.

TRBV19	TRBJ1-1	CASKDRERGTEAFF
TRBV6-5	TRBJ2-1	CASSYSDYNEQFF
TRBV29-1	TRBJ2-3	CSVDRGGNTQYF
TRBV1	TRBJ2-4	CTSSQRGGRRSGNIQYF
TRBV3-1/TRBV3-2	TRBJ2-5	CASSHWRLVTQYF
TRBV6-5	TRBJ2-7	CATSMEAGAGEQYF
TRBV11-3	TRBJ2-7	CASRKTLAYEQYF
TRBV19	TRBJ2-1	CASRGTGLDYNEQFF
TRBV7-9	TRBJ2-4	CASSQDRGGGAKNIQYF
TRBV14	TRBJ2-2	CASSQDRGLAGTGELFF
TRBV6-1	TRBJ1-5	CASSENRLADQPQHF
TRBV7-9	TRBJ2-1	CASSKAEWAEQFF
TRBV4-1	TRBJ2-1	CASSQGPSGGYNEQFF
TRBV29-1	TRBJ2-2	CSVQKASGSRELFF
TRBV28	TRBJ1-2	CASRDGTGTWGYTF
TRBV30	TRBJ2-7	CAWSVSLAGVEQYF
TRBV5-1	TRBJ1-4	CASNTSGTTNEKLFF
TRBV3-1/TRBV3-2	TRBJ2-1	CASSQEDSPLSSYNEQFF
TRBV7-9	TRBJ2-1	CASSLRSGDEQFF
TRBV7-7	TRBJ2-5	CASSLSGLGETQYF
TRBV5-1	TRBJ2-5	CASSSLGQGKGTQYF
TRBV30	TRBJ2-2	CAWGVGQPGELFF
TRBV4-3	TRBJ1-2	CASSQELGLYGYTF
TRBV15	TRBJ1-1	CATSSGRQPDTEAFF
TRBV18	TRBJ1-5	CASSPLPPPGQSNQPQHF
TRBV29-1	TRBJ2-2	CSVDYPPGTGELFF
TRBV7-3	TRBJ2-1	CASSPRGTGSNEQFF
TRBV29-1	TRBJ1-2	CSTGTDYYGYTF
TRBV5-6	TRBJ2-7	CASSRAGVGEQYF
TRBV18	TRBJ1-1	CASSPTGLGQWGMNTEAFF
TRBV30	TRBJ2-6	CAWSRGGANVLTF
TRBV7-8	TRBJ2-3	CASSLESSTDTQYF
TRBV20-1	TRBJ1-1	CSAREDTEAFF
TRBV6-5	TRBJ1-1	CASSYRPLKDTEAFF
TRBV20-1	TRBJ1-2	CSAPPYYGYTF
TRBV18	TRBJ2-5	CASSPPNYQETQYF
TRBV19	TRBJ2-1	CASKTNNEQFF
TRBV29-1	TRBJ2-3	CSVDSSGRATDTQYF
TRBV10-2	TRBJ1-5	CASSEGARQPQHF
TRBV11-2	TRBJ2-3	CASSLAGRGTDTQYF
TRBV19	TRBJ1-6	CASSMDRGSNSPLHF
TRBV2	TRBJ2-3	CASSERLAGTQYF
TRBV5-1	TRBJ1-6	CASSLDRGSPLHF